These 18 T cell receptor beta chains were all obtained from the same sample, sequenced in a study of T cells in Graves' hyperthyroidism and ophthalmopathy. RNA transcripts gave rise to amplified TCR beta CDR3 regions. During a first-round RT-PCR of the TCR CDR3, the HTBI primer set was used. TCRdb redid the calling of the multiplex PCR reads with MiXCR, one entry per CDR3 protein. The sample lists about 290,000 distinct CDR3 sequences, roughly a fifth occurring once. The sequenced sample consisted of blood. The source is a middle-aged man with Graves' ophthalmopathy.

The chain recombines TRBV28 with TRBJ2-7; D call uncertain. This CDR3 has 14 amino acids. Trimming shortened V by 0 bases and J by 5 bases, and 11 bases separated the two germline ends. CDR1 and CDR2 from the germline V gene are MDHEN and SYDVKM. The CDR3 DNA reads TGTGCCAGCAGTTTATGGACATATGGTGACGAGCAGTACTTC. The encoded protein is CASSLWTYGDEQYF.

The table lists this clonotype with a few counts. The chain links TRBV14 to TRBJ1-1, with D possibly matching TRBD1 (6 bases). V lost 4 bases to trimming and J lost 3 bases, with 12 bases between them. The CDR3 totals 14 residues. In germline, CDR1 is SGHDN, CDR2 FVKESK. The CDR3 DNA reads as TGTGCCAGCAGCCGTTTGGACAGAGACACTGAAGCTTTCTTT. Protein sequence: CASSRLDRDTEAFF. The variable domain in full, with the rest retrieved from reference TRBV14 and TRBJ1-1, is EAGVTQFPSHSVIEKGQTVTLRCDPISGHDNLYWYRRVMGKEIKFLLHFVKESKQDESGMPNNRFLAERTGGTYSTLKVQPAELEDSGVYFCASSRLDRDTEAFFGQGTRLTVV.

This clonotype was counted many times. The chain recombines TRBV11-2 with TRBJ2-1; no clear D gene. V was pared by 1 base and J by 8 bases, with 6 bases between. In germline, CDR1 is SGHAT, CDR2 FQNNGV. This CDR3 has 12 amino acids. CDR3 coding DNA: TGTGCCAGCAGCTTAGGGTGGGATGAGCAGTTCTTC. It encodes CASSLGWDEQFF.

In this sample, this clonotype turned up many times. The rearrangement joins TRBV30 to TRBJ2-1; D could derive from TRBD1 or TRBD2 (6 bases each). The CDR3 loop spans 16 amino acids. Trimming cost V 5 bases and J 0 bases, with 17 bases left between them. Germline V gene data show CDR1 as GTSNPN and CDR2 as SVGIG (reference sequence). The CDR3 sequence is CAWGGGGTSSYNEQFF. DNA of the CDR3: TGTGCCTGGGGTGGAGGGGGAACAAGCTCCTACAATGAGCAGTTCTTC. The complete variable domain, with remaining parts taken from reference TRBV30 and TRBJ2-1, reads SQTIHQWPATLVQPVGSPLSLECTVEGTSNPNLYWYRQAAGRGLQLLFYSVGIGQISSEVPQNLSASRPQDRQFILSSKKLLLSDSGFYLCAWGGGGTSSYNEQFFGPGTRLTVL.

This clonotype appeared many times. The chain combines TRBV11-1 with TRBJ1-1, with D unresolved. CDR1 is SGHAT, CDR2 FQDESV, per germline (reference sequence). Trimming removed 4 bases from V and 1 base from J, with 10 bases in between. This CDR3 is 14 amino acids long. CDR3: CASSSTGWNTEAFF. CDR3 nucleotides: TGTGCCAGCAGCTCGACGGGCTGGAACACTGAAGCTTTCTTT.

This sequence joins TRBV5-1 and TRBJ2-2; D unresolved. V lost 0 bases and J 0 bases, leaving 9 bases between the germline ends. The CDR3 consists of 16 residues. CDR1 is SGHRS, CDR2 YFSETQ, per germline. CDR3: CASSLVPGTNTGELFF. The CDR3 DNA is TGCGCCAGCAGCTTGGTTCCAGGCACGAACACCGGGGAGCTGTTTTTT.

Ten or more counts support this clonotype. The chain joins TRBV3-1 to TRBJ1-5; D not certain. Per the germline V gene, CDR1 is LGHDT and CDR2 is YNNKEL (reference sequence). CDR3 length: 14 amino acids. The V end was cut by 0 bases, the J end by 6 bases, with 9 bases between. In nucleotides, the CDR3 is TGTGCCAGCAGCCAAGAGGCGGGGAGTCAGCCCCAGCATTTT. This encodes CASSQEAGSQPQHF.

This clonotype was counted between two and nine times. The chain carries TRBV7-3 and TRBJ2-5, with TRBD1 as a possible D gene (6 bases). Trimming stripped 2 bases from V and 6 bases from J, with 13 bases between. The germline gives CDR1 SGHTA, CDR2 FQGTGA. This CDR3 comprises 14 residues. CDR3 amino acids: CASSLSAGTKTQYF. The CDR3 DNA reads as TGTGCCAGCAGCTTATCCGCAGGGACAAAGACCCAGTACTTC.

V usage is TRBV4-1 and J usage is TRBJ2-1, with 13 nucleotides matching TRBD2. V shed 2 bases, J shed 7 bases, and the junction held 5 bases outside the gene matches. The CDR3 has 16 residues. CDR1 and CDR2 (germline): MGHRA, YSYEKL. CDR3 DNA sequence: TGCGCCAGCAGCCAACCAACTAGCGGGAGGGGGAATGAGCAGTTCTTC. Translated: CASSQPTSGRGNEQFF.

The chain carries TRBV5-5 and TRBJ2-7; D not certain. Germline lookup yields CDR1 SGHKS and CDR2 YYEKEE (reference sequence). The CDR3 has 14 amino acids. V shed 4 bases and J shed 2 bases, with 13 bases lying between them. The CDR3 DNA follows: TGTGCCAGCAGCCCGGTGTCAGTTACCTACGAGCAGTACTTC. This codes for CASSPVSVTYEQYF.

The V and J genes are TRBV6-2 or TRBV6-3 and TRBJ1-1; unclear D gene. Germline values: CDR1 MNHEY, CDR2 SVGEGT. The V end lost 7 bases, the J end lost 0 bases, and 15 bases lay between the germline ends. The CDR3 covers 15 residues. CDR3 coding DNA: TGTGCCAGCAAAGCAGAGAGGCAGCTGAACACTGAAGCTTTCTTT. It is translated as CASKAERQLNTEAFF.

This clonotype was detected only a few times. V and J are TRBV24-1 and TRBJ2-2, with D tentatively TRBD1 (5 bases). V lost 6 bases to trimming and J lost 1 base, with 11 bases between them. CDR1 is KGHDR, CDR2 SFDVKD, per germline. The CDR3 has 15 residues. The CDR3 spells CATSKPGQNTGELFF. The CDR3 coding sequence is TGTGCCACCAGTAAGCCTGGACAGAACACCGGGGAGCTGTTTTTT.

This clonotype was seen repeatedly, ten times or more. The rearrangement joins TRBV30 to TRBJ1-1; 10 positions match TRBD1. Per the germline V gene, CDR1 is GTSNPN and CDR2 is SVGIG (reference sequence). CDR3 size: 14 residues. V was clipped by 1 base and J by 5 bases; unmatched bases: 4. The DNA for the CDR3 is TGTGCCTGGAGTGGGGACAGGGGAGGTACTGAAGCTTTCTTT. Its protein is CAWSGDRGGTEAFF. Filled out from reference TRBV30 and TRBJ1-1, the complete variable domain reads SQTIHQWPATLVQPVGSPLSLECTVEGTSNPNLYWYRQAAGRGLQLLFYSVGIGQISSEVPQNLSASRPQDRQFILSSKKLLLSDSGFYLCAWSGDRGGTEAFFGQGTRLTVV.

This chain joins TRBV18 and TRBJ2-1; 13 positions match TRBD2. V lost 10 bases and J lost 3; bases outside the gene matches: 9. Per germline, CDR1 KGHSH and CDR2 LQKENI. This CDR3 is 16 amino acids long. CDR3 in amino acids: CATQDGLAGVYNEQFF. CDR3 nucleotide sequence: TGTGCCACCCAAGATGGACTAGCGGGAGTCTACAATGAGCAGTTCTTC.

This clonotype was picked up many times. The chain is built from TRBV7-9 and TRBJ2-5; TRBD2 agrees at 11 bases. Germline trimming cut 5 bases from V and 2 bases from J; bases unmatched to any gene: 13. CDR1 is SEHNR and CDR2 is FQNEAQ in the germline V gene (reference sequence). The CDR3 is 18 residues long. The CDR3 DNA sequence: TGTGCCAGCAGCCCCGGGGGGCTAGCGGGAGGACTACAAGAGACCCAGTACTTC. The encoded protein is CASSPGGLAGGLQETQYF.

This clonotype was seen many times. The chain joins TRBV30 to TRBJ1-5; D unclear. V lost 4 bases and J 4 bases, leaving 11 bases between the germline ends. The CDR3 has 13 amino acids. In germline, CDR1 is GTSNPN, CDR2 SVGIG (reference sequence). The CDR3 spells CAWISVSNQPQHF. The CDR3 DNA reads TGTGCCTGGATATCAGTAAGTAATCAGCCCCAGCATTTT.

This clonotype occurred many times. In nucleotides, the CDR3 is TGCGCCAGCAGCTTGAGGGTGAACACTGAAGCTTTCTTT. Amino acids: CASSLRVNTEAFF. This chain uses TRBV5-1 with TRBJ1-1; D gene unclear. V was trimmed by 1 base and J by 0 bases, leaving 4 bases between them. CDR3 length equals 13 residues. Per germline, CDR1 SGHRS and CDR2 YFSETQ. The full variable domain, with the rest looked up from reference TRBV5-1 and TRBJ1-1, is KAGVTQTPRYLIKTRGQQVTLSCSPISGHRSVSWYQQTPGQGLQFLFEYFSETQRNKGNFPGRFSGRQFSNSRSEMNVSTLELGDSALYLCASSLRVNTEAFFGQGTRLTVV.

This clonotype turned up a few times. J is TRBJ2-3 and V is TRBV10-3; tentatively, D is TRBD1 (6 bases). CDR1 is ENHRY and CDR2 is SYGVKD in the germline V gene. The CDR3 length is 14 residues. V lost 7 bases and J 0 bases, leaving 11 bases between the germline ends. The CDR3 reads CAITLTGSTDTQYF. The CDR3 coding sequence is TGTGCCATCACCTTGACAGGAAGCACAGATACGCAGTATTTT.